The entry below describes one T cell receptor (beta chain). Antigen specificity is unknown. The sample is drawn from a study of T cell responses to AZD1222 COVID-19 vaccine. Findings and caveats of the study: Of the AZD1222 recipients, only 5 or 6 were seropositive at baseline. Repertoires were obtained solely post-peak T cell response. Targeting of unmutated variant regions was reportedly seen in nearly half of spike-specific TCRs. Clonal diversity may have been underestimated in mostly white British donors.

Data came from immunoSEQ multiplex PCR; TCRdb stores just in-frame clones and leaves some out. There are over 75,000 clones in the sample; 75% to 90% occur only once, and approximately 2.5% lies in the top ten. The CDR3 spans 12 residues. Trimming removed 6 bases from V and 8 bases from J, with 11 bases in between. The sample in question was peripheral blood, obtained on day 0 of AZD1222 vaccination. The V gene is TRBV12-3 or TRBV12-4, the J gene TRBJ1-3; D is ambiguous. The sequence came from an adult in good health. CDR3 in amino acids: CASRTNSDTIYF. The CDR3 DNA reads TGTGCCAGCAGGACTAATTCGGACACCATATATTTT.